Reported below is one T cell receptor beta chain. The antigen it binds to is not known. Base qualities are not provided; no much larger clone lies one nucleotide away. V sheds 5 bases and J sheds 7 bases, leaving 14 bases between their ends. Spanning cysteine to phenylalanine, the CDR3 consists of 13 amino acids. Of all the DNA, just the CDR3 is kept, 39 bases in frame from base 1. CDR1 is given as MNHNY and CDR2 as SVGAGI, both from the germline V gene (reference sequence). This record belongs to a study of blood T cell repertoires in COVID-19 (TCRdb year 2020). For the wider study: The collaborator samples originated in the United States, Italy and Spain and spanned the acute and convalescent phases of COVID-19. The material from the prospective study consisted of cDNA or gDNA derived from T cells, B-cell-depleted T cells, or PBMCs. The dataset comprised deeply sampled blood TCRbeta repertoires from subjects exposed to, actively infected with, or recovered from COVID-19. The repertoires were made available in a free public database intended to serve as a resource for research on the immune response to SARS-CoV-2. Samples came from the ongoing ImmuneRACE study (first 160 participants) plus 1,254 subjects from 6 global collaborators. A de-identified subject ID, COVID-19 status, age in years and sex were almost always included in the sample metadata. Where available, HLA class I and class II types were obtained from metadata supplied by the sample provider rather than from assay-based typing. Here is what the overall study found, with its caveats: The amount of clinical and demographic metadata varied by source and participant and was provided uncurated.

Each collaborating institution followed its own protocols to collect whole blood in K2EDTA tubes. For TCRbeta analysis, collaborator samples were shipped as frozen whole blood, as isolated PBMCs, or as DNA extracted from either sample type. TCRbeta CDR3 regions were amplified from genomic DNA by means of the immunoSEQ Assay, a bias-controlled multiplex PCR. Processing in the source paper ran as follows. Within the assay, amplification of reference gene primers was used to estimate how many nucleated cells each sample contained. To quantify the absolute abundance of each unique TCRbeta CDR3 rearrangement, sequence reads were collapsed and filtered. Productive Simpson clonality was computed per sample as the square root of Simpson's diversity index over productive rearrangements. TCRdb holds this immuneACCESS table with in-frame rearrangements only. Some clones are missing; in checked studies, unresolved V genes explain under half, and the rest has no known cause. The D gene and trimming were derived from the DNA, and the V and J assignments and clone size from that table. The table for this sample lists about 120,000 clones; 85% to 90% of them were counted only once. Jointly, the top ten make up 30% of the sample.

The sequence was collected from a woman in her 70s with acute or convalescent COVID-19. The sample consisted of peripheral blood. The rearranged segments are TRBV6-6 and TRBJ1-1; TRBD1 is perhaps the D gene, given 6 matching bases. The CDR3 region has the sequence CASSLGQRVEAFF. The bases read TGTGCCAGCAGTCTAGGACAGAGAGTTGAAGCTTTCTTT.